Each of the 13 T cell receptor beta chains below was sequenced from the same sample in a study of blood T cell repertoires in COVID-19. Only in-frame clones appear in the TCRdb table, and some are missing; sequencing was by immunoSEQ multiplex PCR. The data hold around 100,000 clones, with almost 80% observed a single time. Source material: peripheral blood. The receptors originated from a man in his 70s with active or convalescent COVID-19.

This chain links TRBV2 with TRBJ1-5; TRBD1 agrees at 9 bases. J lost 0 bases, V lost 7 bases, and 4 bases had no gene match. CDR1 and CDR2 from the germline V gene are SNHLY and FYNNEI. The CDR3 consists of 15 residues. The CDR3 loop reads CASMGDRASNQPQHF. CDR3 coding DNA: TGTGCCAGCATGGGGGACAGGGCTAGCAATCAGCCCCAGCATTTT.

The chain carries TRBV19 and TRBJ2-4; the match to TRBD1 covers 9 bases. Germline-derived CDR1 and CDR2 are LNHDA and SQIVND (reference sequence). This CDR3 spans 15 amino acids. The junction had 7 bases not matched to a gene; V was cut back by 7 bases and J by 3 bases. The CDR3 here is CASTKTGGGKNIQYF. For the CDR3, the DNA is TGTGCCAGTACTAAGACAGGGGGTGGCAAAAACATTCAGTACTTC. The full variable domain, in which reference TRBV19 and TRBJ2-4 provide the parts outside the CDR3, is DGGITQSPKYLFRKEGQNVTLSCEQNLNHDAMYWYRQDPGQGLRLIYYSQIVNDFQKGDIAEGYSVSREKKESFPLTVTSAQKNPTAFYLCASTKTGGGKNIQYFGAGTRLSVL.

The rearrangement joins TRBV2 to TRBJ1-5; D is undetermined. The V gene's germline CDR1 is SNHLY and CDR2 FYNNEI. V lost 1 base and J 7 bases, leaving 11 bases between the germline ends. This CDR3 spans 14 amino acids. CDR3 in amino acids: CASSEDGGYQPQHF. Written as DNA, the CDR3 is TGTGCCAGCAGTGAAGACGGAGGGTACCAGCCCCAGCATTTT.

Many counts were recorded for this clone. DNA of the CDR3: TGTGCCAGCTACTACTCGGGGGCCGGGAGGGCTGAGCAGTTCTTC. As protein: CASYYSGAGRAEQFF. V gene TRBV2 combines with J gene TRBJ2-1; TRBD2 agrees at 8 bases. Per the germline V gene, CDR1 is SNHLY and CDR2 is FYNNEI. The CDR3 is 15 amino acids. V gave up 8 bases and J gave up 9 bases; unmatched junction bases: 15.

This clone was picked up a small number of times. The chain links TRBV6-1 to TRBJ2-2; D gene uncertain. CDR3 size: 13 residues. CDR1 MNHNS and CDR2 SASEGT come from the germline V gene. V shed 2 bases and J shed 4 bases, with 5 bases lying between them. This chain's CDR3 is CASSELSTGELFF. Here the CDR3 DNA reads TGTGCCAGCAGTGAATTGAGCACCGGGGAGCTGTTTTTT.

This clone was seen only once. The V call is TRBV21-1, the J call TRBJ1-6; the table calls TRBD1, which could not be checked here. TRBV21-1 is designated a pseudogene. CDR3 size: 14 residues. The CDR3 bases are TGTGCCAGCAGCGCCAGGGACTATAATTCACCCCTCCACTTT. Translating it yields CASSARDYNSPLHF.

V gene TRBV4-2 combines with J gene TRBJ1-6, with TRBD1 matching 9 bases. V gave up 1 base and J gave up 7 bases; unmatched junction bases: 2. The CDR3 spans 15 residues. From germline, CDR1 is LGHNA and CDR2 YNFKEQ. The CDR3 region is CASSQVGTGNSPLHF. The CDR3 nucleotides read TGTGCCAGCAGCCAAGTTGGGACAGGGAATTCACCCCTCCACTTT.

The V and J genes are TRBV19 and TRBJ2-3; TRBD1 aligns across 9 bases. V trimming: 3 bases; J trimming: 3 bases; junction bases outside the gene matches: 7. This CDR3 contains 16 residues. CDR1 and CDR2 (germline): LNHDA, SQIVND (reference sequence). Here the CDR3 reads CASSMLTGTGTDTQYF. DNA of the CDR3: TGTGCCAGTAGTATGCTGACCGGGACAGGGACAGATACGCAGTATTTT.

The V call is TRBV10-3, the J call TRBJ2-7, with 7 positions matching TRBD2. Germline V gene lookup returns CDR1 ENHRY and CDR2 SYGVKD. The junction had 4 bases not matched to a gene; V was cut back by 7 bases and J by 1 base. This CDR3 comprises 13 residues. CDR3 nucleotide sequence: TGTGCCATCATGGGGGGGGATTCCTACGAGCAGTACTTC. This codes for CAIMGGDSYEQYF.

The chain employs TRBV4-1 and TRBJ2-7; maybe TRBD1 (5 bases). Trimming removed 0 bases from V and 1 base from J, with 16 bases in between. Germline V lookup: CDR1 MGHRA, CDR2 YSYEKL. This CDR3 contains 17 residues. This CDR3 reads CASSQDWGRQLSYEQYF. In DNA, the CDR3 is TGCGCCAGCAGCCAAGATTGGGGTCGACAGCTTTCCTACGAGCAGTACTTC.

The rearrangement links TRBV9 to TRBJ2-7, with a weak D call TRBD1 (5 bases). This CDR3 has 15 residues. CDR1 and CDR2 (germline): SGDLS, YYNGEE. V was clipped by 7 bases and J by 7 bases, with 24 bases between them. The CDR3 DNA is TGTGCCAGCTCACAAGAGGCAGGGCTCCTCGGGGAGCAGTACTTC. Protein product: CASSQEAGLLGEQYF.

The chain is built from TRBV11-3 and TRBJ2-1, with 8 bases matching TRBD2. The CDR3 runs to 16 residues. Germline CDR1 reads SGHNT; CDR2 reads YENEEA. With 4 bases clipped from V and 6 bases from J, the junction kept 11 bases outside the gene matches. The CDR3 loop reads CASSSGLAGTFNEQFF. CDR3 DNA: TGTGCCAGCAGCTCAGGTTTAGCGGGAACTTTCAATGAGCAGTTCTTC.

This clone has just a few counts. V is TRBV19 and J is TRBJ2-2; tentatively, D is TRBD2 (7 bases). The CDR3 covers 15 residues. V lost 5 bases and J 3 bases, leaving 13 bases between the germline ends. The germline gives CDR1 LNHDA, CDR2 SQIVND (reference sequence). The CDR3 DNA sequence: TGTGCCAGTAGTCGGGCGGGGGCCTACACCGGGGAGCTGTTTTTT. It is translated as CASSRAGAYTGELFF.